These 32 T cell receptor beta chains originate from one sample sequenced in a study of shared clonotypes between healthy human individuals. The method was immunoSEQ multiplex PCR; TCRdb's version includes in-frame clones alone and lacks a portion of them. The table has more than 2,000,000 clones, 80% to 95% seen once. The material sequenced was naive CD4+ T cells from PBMCs. Described subset: CD45RA+ positively selected. These receptors were obtained from a man aged 18 to 30 in good health. Some clones in this sample may be carry-over from other donors' samples.

This chain uses TRBV7-2 with TRBJ1-3; 7 bases agree with TRBD1. There are 16 residues in the CDR3. V lost 0 bases to trimming and J lost 0 bases; unmatched junction nucleotides: 2. The V gene's germline CDR1 is SGHTA and CDR2 FQGNSA. DNA for the CDR3: TGTGCCAGCAGCTTAGCCAGACAGGGCTCTGGAAACACCATATATTTT. This gives the protein CASSLARQGSGNTIYF.

The V gene is TRBV5-4, the J gene TRBJ2-5; D is possibly TRBD1 or TRBD2 (7 bases each). The germline gives CDR1 SGHNT, CDR2 YYREEE (reference sequence). The CDR3 covers 16 residues. The ends were cut back, 5 bases at V and 5 bases at J, with 22 bases in the middle. The CDR3 nucleotides are TGTGCCAGCAGGGGGACGGGGCACAGGGGAGGGGAGACCCAGTACTTC. Protein: CASRGTGHRGGETQYF.

The chain links TRBV4-3 to TRBJ1-3, with TRBD1 matching over 7 bases. The CDR3 loop spans 16 amino acids. Per the germline V gene, CDR1 is LGHNA and CDR2 is YSLEER. Trimming took 1 base from V and 0 from J; bases not matched to a gene: 3. As DNA, the CDR3 is TGCGCCAGCAGCCAAGGACAGGGACTCTCTGGAAACACCATATATTTT. The encoded protein is CASSQGQGLSGNTIYF.

The rearrangement links TRBV15 to TRBJ2-7; D remains ambiguous. Germline CDR1 LNHNV, CDR2 YYDKDF (reference sequence). The length of the CDR3 is 16 residues. The V end was cut by 0 bases, the J end by 5 bases, with 17 bases between. The CDR3: CATSRDRPSLGNEQYF. CDR3 nucleotide sequence: TGTGCCACCAGCAGAGATCGGCCCAGTCTAGGTAACGAGCAGTACTTC.

The gene calls are TRBV5-3 and TRBJ1-5; 7 bases line up with TRBD1. TRBV5-3 is an ORF, with its function uncertain. CDR3 size: 14 residues. V gave up 6 bases and J gave up 6 bases; unmatched junction bases: 9. The CDR3 region is CARKAGGKIQPQHF. Written as DNA, the CDR3 is TGTGCCAGAAAGGCAGGGGGGAAGATTCAGCCCCAGCATTTT.

The rearrangement uses TRBV6-5 and TRBJ2-7; possible D gene TRBD2, 5 bases. This CDR3 spans 15 amino acids. With 6 bases removed from V and 3 bases from J, the gap between germline ends came to 18 bases. The germline V gene has CDR1 MNHEY and CDR2 SVGAGI. The CDR3 bases are TGTGCCAGCAGCCGGAGACGGAGCGGTGGCTACGAGCAGTACTTC. Translated, it gives CASSRRRSGGYEQYF.

This sequence joins TRBV14 and TRBJ1-3; weak D call: TRBD1 (5 bases). The CDR3 has 14 amino acids. V lost 4 bases and J 6 bases, leaving 13 bases between the germline ends. Germline loops: CDR1 SGHDN, CDR2 FVKESK. The CDR3 reads CASSRNLGENTIYF. DNA for the CDR3: TGTGCCAGCAGCCGGAACCTAGGGGAAAACACCATATATTTT.

The chain is built from TRBV19 and TRBJ1-2, with 7 bases lining up with TRBD1. Losses at the gene ends were 5 bases for V and 6 bases for J; bases not matched to a gene: 6. The CDR3 is 13 amino acids. Looked up from germline, CDR1 is LNHDA and CDR2 is SQIVND (reference sequence). CDR3 DNA sequence: TGTGCCAGTAGTGCTGTTCAGGGGGATGGCTACACCTTC. The encoded protein is CASSAVQGDGYTF.

V and J are TRBV18 and TRBJ2-7, with D possibly matching TRBD2 (6 bases). Germline assignment: CDR1 KGHSH and CDR2 LQKENI. This CDR3 region has 15 residues. V was shortened by 6 bases and J by 4 bases, with 19 bases between the two germline ends. CDR3 DNA: TGTGCCAGCTCCCCCGGGACTTCGAGCGCTTACGAGCAGTACTTC. It codes for CASSPGTSSAYEQYF. The whole variable domain, remainder taken from reference TRBV18 and TRBJ2-7, is NAGVMQNPRHLVRRRGQEARLRCSPMKGHSHVYWYRQLPEEGLKFMVYLQKENIIDESGMPKERFSAEFPKEGPSILRIQQVVRGDSAAYFCASSPGTSSAYEQYFGPGTRLTVT.

With regard to this clone: In the same sample, other DNA sequences code for this CDR3. The genes are TRBV18 and TRBJ1-3; maybe TRBD1 (5 bases). V was shortened by 3 bases and J by 0 bases, with 6 bases between the two germline ends. Germline CDR1 reads KGHSH; CDR2 reads LQKENI. The CDR3 runs to 14 residues. CDR3 sequence (DNA): TGTGCCAGCTCACCGGACATCTCTGGAAACACCATATATTTT. Translating it yields CASSPDISGNTIYF.

The CDR3 here is CAWEDRHNFQPQHF. DNA for the CDR3: TGTGCCTGGGAAGACAGACATAACTTCCAGCCCCAGCATTTT. The J gene is TRBJ1-5, the V gene TRBV30; weak D call: TRBD1 (5 bases). The V end was cut by 5 bases, the J end by 7 bases, with 18 bases between. Germline V gene data show CDR1 as GTSNPN and CDR2 as SVGIG (reference sequence). The CDR3 has 14 residues.

This chain links TRBV6-1 with TRBJ2-5; 10 positions match TRBD1. J lost 4 bases, V lost 4 bases, and 9 bases had no gene match. The CDR3 sequence is 16 residues long. CDR1 and CDR2 (germline): MNHNS, SASEGT. The DNA of the CDR3 is TGTGCCAGCAGTGTACCCGGGACAGGGGTCCGAGAGACCCAGTACTTC. Translation gives CASSVPGTGVRETQYF.

The chain couples TRBV27 to TRBJ2-7; TRBD2 aligns across 15 bases. V gave up 2 bases and J gave up 5 bases; unmatched junction bases: 7. The CDR3 extends over 17 amino acids. Germline V lookup: CDR1 MNHEY, CDR2 SMNVEV (reference sequence). CDR3 sequence: CASSLKPGTSGRHEQYF. CDR3 nucleotide sequence: TGTGCCAGCAGTTTAAAGCCCGGGACTAGCGGGAGGCACGAGCAGTACTTC.

This clone was seen only once. Other DNA sequences within the sample encode an identical CDR3. The V call is TRBV5-1, the J call TRBJ2-1; TRBD2 might be the D (6 bases). Germline V lookup: CDR1 SGHRS, CDR2 YFSETQ. The CDR3 is made up of 15 amino acids. Trimming cost V 0 bases and J 2 bases, with 9 bases left between them. In DNA form, the CDR3 reads TGCGCCAGCAGCTTGGGGCTAGCGCCCTACAATGAGCAGTTCTTC. Translated: CASSLGLAPYNEQFF.

This clone was detected only a few times. The CDR3 DNA follows: TGTGCCAGTACCCCAACAGGACAGGGGGAGACTGGCTACACCTTC. Translation: CASTPTGQGETGYTF. The chain has TRBV19 and TRBJ1-2; 10 positions match TRBD1. CDR3 length: 15 amino acids. The V gene end was trimmed by 7 bases and the J gene end by 7 bases; junction bases not matched to a gene: 12. Germline CDR1 is LNHDA and CDR2 is SQIVND (reference sequence). The full variable domain, in which reference TRBV19 and TRBJ1-2 provide the parts outside the CDR3, is DGGITQSPKYLFRKEGQNVTLSCEQNLNHDAMYWYRQDPGQGLRLIYYSQIVNDFQKGDIAEGYSVSREKKESFPLTVTSAQKNPTAFYLCASTPTGQGETGYTFGSGTRLTVV.

Notes on this clone: This same CDR3 is encoded by further DNA sequences in the sample. The V gene is TRBV9, the J gene TRBJ2-3; D remains unclear. This CDR3 is built from 14 residues. Between the trimmed V and J ends, which lost 0 bases and 0 bases, there was a span of 5 bases. Germline CDR1 reads SGDLS; CDR2 reads YYNGEE. The CDR3 DNA sequence: TGTGCCAGCAGCGTAGCAAGGAGCACAGATACGCAGTATTTT. Translating it yields CASSVARSTDTQYF.

The rearrangement links TRBV7-2 to TRBJ2-1; perhaps TRBD2 as D (6 bases). V lost 5 bases and J 2 bases, leaving 13 bases between the germline ends. The CDR3 is made up of 15 amino acids. CDR1 and CDR2 (germline): SGHTA, FQGNSA. CDR3 coding DNA: TGTGCCAGCAGCCGAGCGGGTTTCGCCTACAATGAGCAGTTCTTC. Its translation is CASSRAGFAYNEQFF.

This clone was observed once. This sequence joins TRBV29-1 and TRBJ1-2, with D hard to call. The germline V and J ends were trimmed by 3 bases and 2 bases, with 16 bases remaining between them. The CDR3 runs to 15 residues. Germline V gene sequence: CDR1 SQVTM, CDR2 ANQGSEA. The CDR3 DNA reads as TGCAGCGTTGATATTTTGGCAGCTAAAAACTATGGCTACACCTTC. This translates into CSVDILAAKNYGYTF.

The CDR3 DNA sequence: TGTGCCAGCAGCAAAGGAGAGGGTATCGACCCACGGACCCAGTACTTC. Residues: CASSKGEGIDPRTQYF. The rearrangement links TRBV21-1 to TRBJ2-5; the table's D call, TRBD2, has no DNA check behind it. TRBV21-1 counts as a pseudogene. The CDR3 extends over 16 amino acids.

This chain connects TRBV19 to TRBJ2-1; D may be TRBD1 (6 bases). The CDR3 is 13 residues long. Trimming stripped 4 bases from V and 6 bases from J, with 10 bases between. Germline CDR1 is LNHDA and CDR2 is SQIVND (reference sequence). The CDR3 nucleotides are TGTGCCAGTAGTAGAGGGGGTCTCAATGAGCAGTTCTTC. This sequence encodes CASSRGGLNEQFF. Combining the CDR3 with reference TRBV19 and TRBJ2-1 gives the whole variable domain DGGITQSPKYLFRKEGQNVTLSCEQNLNHDAMYWYRQDPGQGLRLIYYSQIVNDFQKGDIAEGYSVSREKKESFPLTVTSAQKNPTAFYLCASSRGGLNEQFFGPGTRLTVL.

V and J are TRBV6-4 and TRBJ2-3; D is unresolved. Trimming took 4 bases from V and 1 from J, leaving 6 bases between them. The germline CDR1 and CDR2 sequences are MRHNA and SNTAGT. This CDR3 is built from 13 residues. In nucleotides, the CDR3 is TGTGCCAGCAGTGCTAGGGGCACAGATACGCAGTATTTT. Protein product: CASSARGTDTQYF.

This rearrangement joins TRBV9 to TRBJ2-3; maybe TRBD1 (6 bases). Per germline, CDR1 SGDLS and CDR2 YYNGEE. V was shortened by 2 bases and J by 4 bases, with 14 bases between the two germline ends. The CDR3 spans 15 residues. The CDR3: CASSVAGVKPDTQYF. DNA for the CDR3: TGTGCCAGCAGCGTTGCAGGGGTAAAGCCAGATACGCAGTATTTT.

The chain has TRBV10-3 and TRBJ2-1; possible D gene TRBD2, 6 bases. This CDR3 contains 13 residues. V dropped 8 bases and J dropped 4 bases, with 12 bases sitting between them. CDR1 and CDR2 from the germline V gene are ENHRY and SYGVKD. The CDR3 loop reads CAIASDKYNEQFF. CDR3 DNA: TGTGCCATCGCTAGCGACAAATACAATGAGCAGTTCTTC.

The CDR3 coding sequence is TGTGCCAGCAGCTATGGGGCGGGGACATACGAGCAGTACTTC. Protein product: CASSYGAGTYEQYF. V gene TRBV9 combines with J gene TRBJ2-7; D might be TRBD1 or TRBD2, each matching 6 bases. The CDR3 is 14 amino acids. Deletions cut 4 bases from V and 4 bases from J, with 15 bases between. CDR1 SGDLS and CDR2 YYNGEE come from the germline V gene.

This chain links TRBV5-4 with TRBJ1-2, with TRBD1 matching 7 bases. CDR1 SGHNT and CDR2 YYREEE come from the germline V gene (reference sequence). After removal of 4 bases from V and 2 bases from J, the junction contained 5 bases not matched to a gene. The CDR3 runs 14 residues. CDR3 loop: CASSNDRDNYGYTF. The CDR3, as DNA: TGTGCCAGCAGCAATGACAGGGACAACTATGGCTACACCTTC.

The genes are TRBV7-6 and TRBJ2-3; TRBD1 or TRBD2 may be the D gene (6 bases each). Germline V gene sequence: CDR1 SGHVS, CDR2 FNYEAQ. This CDR3 comprises 13 residues. The V gene lost 5 bases and the J gene lost 1 base, with 7 bases spanning the gap. The CDR3 nucleotides are TGTGCCAGCAGCAGGGGGGGCACAGATACGCAGTATTTT. It encodes CASSRGGTDTQYF. Supplemented by reference TRBV7-6 and TRBJ2-3, the full variable domain reads GAGVSQSPRYKVTKRGQDVALRCDPISGHVSLYWYRQALGQGPEFLTYFNYEAQQDKSGLPNDRFSAERPEGSISTLTIQRTEQRDSAMYRCASSRGGTDTQYFGPGTRLTVL.

This rearrangement joins TRBV15 to TRBJ2-7; 9 bases map to TRBD2. Germline assignment: CDR1 LNHNV and CDR2 YYDKDF (reference sequence). This CDR3 has 18 amino acids. Trimming took 0 bases from V and 7 from J; bases not matched to a gene: 16. CDR3 amino acids: CATSRDPPQREAHREQYF. The CDR3 nucleotides are TGTGCCACCAGCAGAGATCCCCCGCAGCGGGAGGCCCACAGGGAGCAGTACTTC.

This clone has only one observation. This chain uses TRBV7-2 with TRBJ1-2; D is undetermined. With 3 bases removed from V and 2 bases from J, the gap between germline ends came to 10 bases. The CDR3 covers 14 residues. The V gene's germline CDR1 is SGHTA and CDR2 FQGNSA. Here the CDR3 DNA reads TGTGCCAGCAGCTTCCTTGCTCAGAACTATGGCTACACCTTC. Its translation is CASSFLAQNYGYTF.

The CDR3 DNA is TGTGCCAGCAGCTCAGGGGGCGGGAGTGGGGCCAAAAACATTCAGTACTTC. The encoded protein is CASSSGGGSGAKNIQYF. The chain couples TRBV5-4 to TRBJ2-4; tentatively, D is TRBD1 (8 bases). V was pared by 3 bases and J by 1 base, with 17 bases between. The CDR3 sequence is 17 residues long. CDR1 and CDR2 (germline): SGHNT, YYREEE (reference sequence).

The rearrangement uses TRBV15 and TRBJ2-2; D gene unclear. The CDR3 covers 12 residues. V was clipped by 5 bases and J by 5 bases, with 6 bases between them. Germline V gene data show CDR1 as LNHNV and CDR2 as YYDKDF (reference sequence). The CDR3 here is CATSPQTGELFF. In DNA, the CDR3 is TGTGCCACCAGCCCCCAGACCGGGGAGCTGTTTTTT.

This clone showed up just once. The chain carries TRBV4-1 and TRBJ1-1, with 9 bases that match TRBD1. This CDR3 contains 17 residues. Germline CDR1 and CDR2: MGHRA and YSYEKL. V shed 3 bases, J shed 1 base, and the junction held 9 bases outside the gene matches. The CDR3 reads CASSQGFLGQGNTEAFF. The CDR3 DNA reads as TGCGCCAGCAGCCAGGGATTCTTGGGACAGGGGAACACTGAAGCTTTCTTT.

The gene calls are TRBV9 and TRBJ2-7, with 8 bases lining up with TRBD2. The CDR3 is 17 residues long. The germline V gene has CDR1 SGDLS and CDR2 YYNGEE. J was trimmed by 2 bases and V by 0 bases; bases with no gene match: 10. The CDR3 here is CASSVGPSGGNPYEQYF. Written as DNA, the CDR3 is TGTGCCAGCAGCGTAGGCCCCTCGGGAGGGAACCCCTACGAGCAGTACTTC. The full variable domain, with the rest looked up from reference TRBV9 and TRBJ2-7, is DSGVTQTPKHLITATGQRVTLRCSPRSGDLSVYWYQQSLDQGLQFLIQYYNGEERAKGNILERFSAQQFPDLHSELNLSSLELGDSALYFCASSVGPSGGNPYEQYFGPGTRLTVT.